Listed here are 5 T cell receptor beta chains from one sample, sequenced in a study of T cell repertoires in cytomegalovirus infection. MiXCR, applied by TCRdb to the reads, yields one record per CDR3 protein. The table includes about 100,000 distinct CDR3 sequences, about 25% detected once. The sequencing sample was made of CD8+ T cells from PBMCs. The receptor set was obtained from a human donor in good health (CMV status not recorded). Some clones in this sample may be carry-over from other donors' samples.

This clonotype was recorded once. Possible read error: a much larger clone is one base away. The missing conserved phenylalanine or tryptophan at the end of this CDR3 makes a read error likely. The CDR3 sequence is CAISDTGDTEAFL. The CDR3 DNA sequence: TGTGCCATCAGCGATACGGGGGACACTGAAGCTTTCTTA. The J gene is TRBJ1-1, the V gene TRBV10-3; tentative D call: TRBD1 (5 bases). V was clipped by 6 bases and J by 3 bases, with 11 bases between them. Germline lookup yields CDR1 ENHRY and CDR2 SYGVKD. The length of the CDR3 is 13 residues.

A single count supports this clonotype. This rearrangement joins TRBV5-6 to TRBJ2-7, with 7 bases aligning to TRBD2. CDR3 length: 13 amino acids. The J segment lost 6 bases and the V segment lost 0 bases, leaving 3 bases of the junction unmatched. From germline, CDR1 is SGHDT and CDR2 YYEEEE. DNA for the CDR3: TGTGCCAGCAGCTTGGGCCCGGGAGGCGAGCAGTACTTC. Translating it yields CASSLGPGGEQYF.

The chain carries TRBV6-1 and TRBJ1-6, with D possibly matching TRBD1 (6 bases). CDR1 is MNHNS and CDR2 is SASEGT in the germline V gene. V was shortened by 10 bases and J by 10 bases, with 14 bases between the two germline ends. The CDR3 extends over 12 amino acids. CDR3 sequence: CATRGLESPLHF. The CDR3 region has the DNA TGTGCCACCAGGGGCCTGGAGTCACCCCTCCACTTT.

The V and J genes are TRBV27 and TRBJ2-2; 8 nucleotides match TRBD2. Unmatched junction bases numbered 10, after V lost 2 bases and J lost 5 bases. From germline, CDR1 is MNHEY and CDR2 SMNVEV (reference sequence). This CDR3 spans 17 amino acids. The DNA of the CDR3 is TGTGCCAGCAGTTTAGTCAGGACGGGAGGGTTTACCGGGGAGCTGTTTTTT. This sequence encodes CASSLVRTGGFTGELFF.

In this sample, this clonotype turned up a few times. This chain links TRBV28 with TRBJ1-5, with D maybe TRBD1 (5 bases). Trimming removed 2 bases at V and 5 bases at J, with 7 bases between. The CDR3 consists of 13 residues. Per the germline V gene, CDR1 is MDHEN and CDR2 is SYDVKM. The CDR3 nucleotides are TGTGCCAGCAGTTTAGAGGGGTATCAGCCCCAGCATTTT. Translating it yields CASSLEGYQPQHF.